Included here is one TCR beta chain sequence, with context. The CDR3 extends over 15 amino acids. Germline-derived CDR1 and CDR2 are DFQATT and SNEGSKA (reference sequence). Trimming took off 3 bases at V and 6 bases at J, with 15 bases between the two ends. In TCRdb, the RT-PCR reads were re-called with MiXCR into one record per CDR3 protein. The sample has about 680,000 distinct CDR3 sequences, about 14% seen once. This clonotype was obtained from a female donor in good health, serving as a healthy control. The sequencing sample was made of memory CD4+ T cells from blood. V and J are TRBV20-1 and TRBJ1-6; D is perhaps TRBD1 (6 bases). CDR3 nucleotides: TGCAGTGCTAGGTTCGGGGACAATATTAATTCACCCCTCCACTTT. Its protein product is CSARFGDNINSPLHF.